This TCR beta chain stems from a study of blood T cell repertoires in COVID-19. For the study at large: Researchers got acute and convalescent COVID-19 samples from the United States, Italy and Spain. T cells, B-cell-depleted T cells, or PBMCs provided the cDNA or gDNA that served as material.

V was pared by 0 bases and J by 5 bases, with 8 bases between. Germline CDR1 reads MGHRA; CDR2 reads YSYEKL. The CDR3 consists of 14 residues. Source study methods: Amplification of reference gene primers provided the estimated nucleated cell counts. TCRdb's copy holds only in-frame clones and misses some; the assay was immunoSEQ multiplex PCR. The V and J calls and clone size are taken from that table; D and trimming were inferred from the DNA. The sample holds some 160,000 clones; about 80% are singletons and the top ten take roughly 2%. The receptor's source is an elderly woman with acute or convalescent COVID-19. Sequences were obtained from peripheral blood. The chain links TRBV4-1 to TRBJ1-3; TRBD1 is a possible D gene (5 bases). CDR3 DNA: TGCGCCAGCAGCCAAGATCAGGGTCGAAACACCATATATTTT. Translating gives CASSQDQGRNTIYF.